This is a list of T cell receptor beta chains from one sample in a study of CD8 T cells in ankylosing spondylitis. Each CDR3 protein is one row after TCRdb ran MiXCR on the 5' RACE reads. The top ten hold approximately 1.7% of the sample, which has around 29,000 distinct CDR3 sequences, 5.3% seen once. Sequencing was done on a sample of blood, either unsorted or a sorted T cell fraction (not recorded which). The receptors here all came from a female donor with ankylosing spondylitis or in good health (not recorded which). CDR3s include the opening cysteine and the closing phenylalanine or tryptophan. A D gene is named only where the DNA matches it firmly. Expanded clones are given a class, and other clones once, few, many or no size at all.

size	D	V	J	DNA	CDR3
many	-	TRBV9	TRBJ2-7	TGTGCCAGCAGCGTAGCTTCTTGGGGGGAGCAGTACTTC	CASSVASWGEQYF
many	-	TRBV9	TRBJ1-4	TGTGCCAGCAGCCGTTCAAATGGGGTATATGACGAAAAACTGTTTTTT	CASSRSNGVYDEKLFF
many	-	TRBV9	TRBJ1-3	TGTGCCAGCAGTCGCAATGGGCAGGGAGGCGCGGGAAACACCATATATTTT	CASSRNGQGGAGNTIYF
many	TRBD2	TRBV9	TRBJ2-3	TGTGCCAGCAGCGCCTCGGGACTAGCGGGGGCGGATACGCAGTATTTT	CASSASGLAGADTQYF
many	TRBD1	TRBV9	TRBJ2-7	TGTGCCAGCAGCCCGCACCCCGGGACAGGGGGAGAGCAGTACTTC	CASSPHPGTGGEQYF
many	TRBD1	TRBV9	TRBJ2-1	TGTGCCAGCAGCGTCTACAGGGGTGGTAGTTACAATGAGCAGTTCTTC	CASSVYRGGSYNEQFF
-	TRBD2	TRBV9	TRBJ2-7	TGTGCCAGCAGCGTAGGGGCGGGGGGGTTCTACGAGCAGTACTTC	CASSVGAGGFYEQYF
many	-	TRBV9	TRBJ2-3	TGTGCCAGCAGCGTAGGTGGGGGCAAGCCAGATACGCAGTATTTT	CASSVGGGKPDTQYF
many	-	TRBV9	TRBJ2-2	TGTGCCAGCAGCGTAGCTTTCGGGCGTGCCTCTAGTAGGGAGCTGTTTTTT	CASSVAFGRASSRELFF
medium-sized	TRBD2	TRBV9	TRBJ2-3	TGTGCCAGCAGCGTAGAGACTAGCGGGAGAGATACGCAGTATTTT	CASSVETSGRDTQYF
many	-	TRBV9	TRBJ2-3	TGTGCCAGCAGCGCTACCGCAAGCGGAGCTGGCACAGATACGCAGTATTTT	CASSATASGAGTDTQYF
many	-	TRBV9	TRBJ2-3	TGTGCCAGCAGCGTAGGCCGAGGGGGTACGCAGTATTTT	CASSVGRGGTQYF
-	-	TRBV9	TRBJ2-7	TGTGCCAGCAGCGTTGGACCTCTCACCTACGAGCAGTACTTC	CASSVGPLTYEQYF
many	-	TRBV9	TRBJ1-5	TGTGCCAGCAGCCCCGGCCCAAATCAGCCCCAGCATTTT	CASSPGPNQPQHF
few	TRBD1	TRBV9	TRBJ1-3	TGTGCCAGCAGCGTAGGGGACAGGGGAGTCGGTGGAAACACCATATATTTT	CASSVGDRGVGGNTIYF